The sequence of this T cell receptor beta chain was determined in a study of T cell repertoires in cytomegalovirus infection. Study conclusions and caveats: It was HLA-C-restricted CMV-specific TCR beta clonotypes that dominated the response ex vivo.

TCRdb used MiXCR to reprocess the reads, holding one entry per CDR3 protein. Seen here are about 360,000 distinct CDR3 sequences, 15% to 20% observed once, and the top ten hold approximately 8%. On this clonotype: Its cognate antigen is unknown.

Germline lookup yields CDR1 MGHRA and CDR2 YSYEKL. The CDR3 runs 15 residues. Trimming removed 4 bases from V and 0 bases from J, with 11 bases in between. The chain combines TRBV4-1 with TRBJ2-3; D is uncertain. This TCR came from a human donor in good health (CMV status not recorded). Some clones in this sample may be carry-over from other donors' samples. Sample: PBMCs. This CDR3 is CASSPTPSSTDTQYF. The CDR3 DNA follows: TGCGCCAGCAGCCCGACACCTTCTAGCACAGATACGCAGTATTTT.